The T cell receptor beta chain under discussion was sequenced for a study of T cell repertoires in cytomegalovirus infection. At the level of the study: Indications came from public TCR beta signatures; they pointed to CMV infection and to a matching HLA type. Study conclusions and caveats: There were HLA-C-restricted CMV-specific TCR beta clonotypes dominating the ex vivo response. CMV carriers with the relevant HLA were identified by cumulative public TCR beta family frequency.

MiXCR was run by TCRdb on the reads, yielding one entry per CDR3 protein. The table includes approximately 700,000 distinct CDR3 sequences, 35% to 45% detected once. A note on this clonotype: Its antigen is as yet unknown.

Between the trimmed V and J ends, which lost 7 bases and 0 bases, there was a span of 19 bases. The CDR3 contains 17 residues. Germline loops: CDR1 SEHNR, CDR2 FQNEAQ (reference sequence). The origin of this receptor is a human donor in good health (CMV status not recorded). Some clones in this sample may be carry-over from other donors' samples. The chain recombines TRBV7-9 with TRBJ2-1; weak D call: TRBD1 (5 bases). Material for sequencing was PBMCs. The CDR3 DNA is TGTGCCAGCACCTTGACAGTTACCCTTAACTCCTACAATGAGCAGTTCTTC. Its protein is CASTLTVTLNSYNEQFF. The entire variable domain, with the rest obtained from reference TRBV7-9 and TRBJ2-1, is as follows: DTGVSQNPRHKITKRGQNVTFRCDPISEHNRLYWYRQTLGQGPEFLTYFQNEAQLEKSRLLSDRFSAERPKGSFSTLEIQRTEQGDSAMYLCASTLTVTLNSYNEQFFGPGTRLTVL.